These 15 T cell receptor beta chains were all obtained from the same sample, sequenced in a study of tumor-infiltrating lymphocytes in primary liver carcinoma. Unsorted bulk tissue (roughly 20-34 mg) underwent RNA and DNA co-extraction. Making TCR beta cDNA involved 400 to 600 ng total RNA and a constant-region primer. Slightly modified ARM-PCR served as the procedure for the TCR beta libraries. These libraries came from three rounds of nested multiplex PCR. Use of TRBV1-TRBV30 forward primers with a C-beta reverse primer characterized the first two PCR rounds, which lasted about 9 cycles each. TCRdb reanalysed the multiplex PCR reads using MiXCR and keeps one entry per CDR3 protein. Counted here are some 110,000 distinct CDR3 sequences, 82% occurring once; the ten biggest clones make up approximately 20%. The sequencing input was liver tumor tissue from sampling region 3. Subset specified: tumor region T3, left-lateral pole. The receptors stem from a man aged 35 to 55 with primary liver carcinoma and hepatitis B virus infection.

About this clonotype: The junction does not match germline at one end; this may be a read error. This sequence joins TRBV5-4 and TRBJ2-1; tentatively, D is TRBD2 (5 bases). The germline V gene encodes CDR1 SGHNT and CDR2 YYREEE (reference sequence). This CDR3 comprises 16 residues. In DNA form, the CDR3 reads TGTACCAGCAGCTCCACTGCGGCTAGCTTCTACAATGAGCAGTTCTTC. The encoded protein is CTSSSTAASFYNEQFF.

Of note for this clonotype: The CDR3 end shows no conserved phenylalanine or tryptophan, and so a read error is likely. The chain is built from TRBV12-3 or TRBV12-4 and TRBJ1-5; a weak D match, TRBD1 (5 bases). There are 15 residues in the CDR3. Trimming removed 3 bases at V and 2 bases at J, with 11 bases between. The CDR3 nucleotides are TGTGCCAGCAGTTTGGGGCAGGGAGGCAATCAGCCCCAGCATAAT. Encoded protein: CASSLGQGGNQPQHN.

This clonotype was observed once. The germline gene is not matched at one end of the junction; a read error may be the cause. V usage is TRBV29-1 and J usage is TRBJ2-3; perhaps TRBD2 as D (6 bases). This CDR3 has 13 residues. Germline lookup yields CDR1 SQVTM and CDR2 ANQGSEA. The CDR3 DNA reads as TGCAGCGTTAAGAGCGGGCGCACAGATACACAGTATTTT. Translated, it gives CSVKSGRTDTQYF.

Of note for this clonotype: A read error may account for a junction end that differs from germline. This rearrangement joins TRBV11-1 to TRBJ2-3, with TRBD1 matching 7 bases. There are 15 residues in the CDR3. Germline CDR1 SGHAT, CDR2 FQDESV (reference sequence). The CDR3: CASSFADREADTQYF. CDR3 nucleotide sequence: TGTGCAAGCAGCTTCGCAGACAGGGAAGCGGATACGCAGTATTTT.

In the case of this clonotype: Here the CDR3 omits its conserved ending phenylalanine or tryptophan, so a read error is the likely source. The rearrangement links TRBV29-1 to TRBJ2-5, with 12 positions matching TRBD2. V was clipped by 5 bases and J by 4 bases; unmatched bases: 8. The germline V gene has CDR1 SQVTM and CDR2 ANQGSEA. CDR3 size: 15 residues. CDR3 protein: CSVQTSGRRAETQYL. CDR3 DNA: TGCAGCGTTCAGACTAGCGGGAGACGGGCAGAGACCCAGTACCTC.

With respect to this clonotype: Relative to the germline gene, one junction end is altered; a read error may explain this. This chain links TRBV6-5 with TRBJ2-7; 15 bases map to TRBD2. CDR3 length: 16 amino acids. Per the germline V gene, CDR1 is MNHEY and CDR2 is SVGAGI. In nucleotides, the CDR3 is TGTGCCGGCAGTTACCTCGGGACTAGCGGGAGGACCCAGCAGTACTTC. This codes for CAGSYLGTSGRTQQYF.

The chain joins TRBV11-2 to TRBJ1-1; TRBD1 might be the D (5 bases). Germline V CDR1 and CDR2: SGHAT, FQNNGV. This CDR3 is built from 15 residues. CDR3 nucleotide sequence: TGTACTAGCAGCTTAGAACGGGGCTCGCCTGGTGAAGCTTTCTTT. Its translation is CTSSLERGSPGEAFF.

Concerning this clonotype itself: The junction differs from germline at one of its ends, possibly a read error. The chain has TRBV12-3 or TRBV12-4 and TRBJ1-2; no firm D call. This CDR3 spans 15 amino acids. In nucleotides, the CDR3 is TGTGCCATCAGTTTAGGGCAGCTCTCGTTATTAGACTACACCTTC. As protein: CAISLGQLSLLDYTF.

Worth noting for this clonotype: One end of the junction varies from germline; a read error may be responsible. The CDR3 DNA sequence: TGCAGCGTTAAGCCTGGAGGACTAGTTCTGGAAGAGACCCACTACTTC. It codes for CSVKPGGLVLEETHYF. This chain uses TRBV29-1 with TRBJ2-5; 7 bases align to TRBD2. CDR1 is SQVTM and CDR2 is ANQGSEA in the germline V gene. The CDR3 loop spans 16 amino acids.

CDR3 in amino acids: CASSYSSSAGGNPSLHF. CDR3 DNA: TGTGCCAGCAGTTACTCGAGCAGCGCCGGGGGAAATCCATCCCTCCACTTT. The gene calls are TRBV6-5 and TRBJ1-6, with D possibly TRBD1 on 5 matching bases. Trimming took off 0 bases at V and 14 bases at J, with 23 bases between the two ends. The germline V gene has CDR1 MNHEY and CDR2 SVGAGI. This CDR3 has 17 amino acids.

On this clonotype: At one end, the junction sequence differs from germline, possibly due to a read error. The chain couples TRBV5-5 to TRBJ2-1; tentatively, D is TRBD1 (5 bases). The CDR3 loop spans 15 amino acids. Germline loops: CDR1 SGHKS, CDR2 YYEKEE (reference sequence). As DNA, the CDR3 is TGTGCCAACAGCTTGGGTCTAGGTACGGACAACGAGCAGTTTTTC. Translation: CANSLGLGTDNEQFF.

This clonotype was counted once. The junction shows a germline mismatch at one end, possibly a read error. The chain links TRBV12-3 or TRBV12-4 to TRBJ2-5; D is uncertain. The CDR3 has 12 amino acids. CDR3 in amino acids: CANSPEVGTQYF. CDR3 sequence (DNA): TGTGCCAACAGTCCCGAAGTCGGGACCCAGTACTTC.

This clonotype occurred a few times. At one boundary the junction diverges from the germline segment, which might be a read error. The V and J genes are TRBV14 and TRBJ2-1, with TRBD2 matching 8 bases. The germline V gene encodes CDR1 SGHDN and CDR2 FVKESK. The CDR3 is made up of 16 amino acids. CDR3 in DNA: TGTACCAGCAGTGTCGTAGCGGGGTGGGTAAATAATGAGCAATTCTTC. It specifies CTSSVVAGWVNNEQFF.

As to this clonotype: At one of its ends the junction is not consistent with the germline gene, which may arise from a read error. V gene TRBV18 combines with J gene TRBJ2-1; 11 nucleotides agree with TRBD2. This CDR3 has 15 residues. Germline values: CDR1 KGHSH, CDR2 LQKENI. CDR3 DNA: TGTACCAGCTCACCTGTGGGACTAGCGGCCAATGAGCAGTTCTTC. Its protein is CTSSPVGLAANEQFF.

This clonotype was seen once. A junction end diverges from the germline sequence, so it may reflect a read error. This chain's CDR3 is CDSSQEWLAGYKEQFF. The CDR3 bases are TGCGACAGCAGCCAAGAGTGGCTAGCGGGATACAAAGAGCAGTTCTTC. The chain has TRBV4-3 and TRBJ2-1, with 9 bases identical to TRBD2. CDR1 is LGHNA and CDR2 is YSLEER in the germline V gene. The CDR3 spans 16 residues.